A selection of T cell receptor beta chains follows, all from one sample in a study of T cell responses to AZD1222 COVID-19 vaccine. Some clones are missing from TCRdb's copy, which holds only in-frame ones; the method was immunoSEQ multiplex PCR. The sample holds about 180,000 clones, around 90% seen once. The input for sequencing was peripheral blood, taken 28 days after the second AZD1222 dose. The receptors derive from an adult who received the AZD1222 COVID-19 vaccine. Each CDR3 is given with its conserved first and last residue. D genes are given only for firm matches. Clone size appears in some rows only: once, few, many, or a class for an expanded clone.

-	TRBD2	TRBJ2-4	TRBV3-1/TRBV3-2	TGTGCCAGCAGTTGGGGTGGCGGACTAGCGGGAAACATTCAGTACTTC	CASSWGGGLAGNIQYF
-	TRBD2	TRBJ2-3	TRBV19	TGTGCCAGCAATAAAATTGCGGGAGGTCCTCCCACAGATACGCAGTATTTT	CASNKIAGGPPTDTQYF
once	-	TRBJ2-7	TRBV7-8	TGTGCCAGCAGCCCCGGCTCGGAGCAGTACTTC	CASSPGSEQYF
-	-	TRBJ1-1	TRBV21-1	TGTGCCAGCAGCAAATTATCTCAGAGTAACACTGAAGCTTTCTTT	CASSKLSQSNTEAFF
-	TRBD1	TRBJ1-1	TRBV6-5	TGTGCCAGCAGGATACAGGGGGCCACTGAAGCTTTCTTT	CASRIQGATEAFF
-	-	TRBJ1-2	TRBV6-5	TGTGCCAGCAGCCGGACTACTACCTCCTATGGCTACACCTTC	CASSRTTTSYGYTF
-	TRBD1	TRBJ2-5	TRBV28	TGTGCCAGCAGCTGGGGGACAGAAGAGACCCAGTACTTC	CASSWGTEETQYF
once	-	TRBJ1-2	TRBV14	TGTGCCAGCAGCCAAGATGGGCCGGTCAAGGGCTACACCTTC	CASSQDGPVKGYTF
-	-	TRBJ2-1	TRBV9	TGTGCCAGCAGACCGTTCGAGGCAGGGAGCTCCTACAATGAGCAGTTCTTC	CASRPFEAGSSYNEQFF
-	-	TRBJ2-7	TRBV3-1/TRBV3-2	TGTGCCAGCAGCCAAGACTGGGGGGGGCCCTACGAGCAGTACTTC	CASSQDWGGPYEQYF
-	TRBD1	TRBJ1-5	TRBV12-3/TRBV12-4	TGTGCCAGCAGCTATACAGGGGACCAGCCCCAGCATTTT	CASSYTGDQPQHF
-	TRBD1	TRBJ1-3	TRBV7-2	TGTGCCAGCAGCTTAGTTGGGATCGGGACAGCCTCTGGAAACACCATATATTTT	CASSLVGIGTASGNTIYF
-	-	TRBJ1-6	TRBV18	TGTGCCAGCTCACCCACCACGGCCGATAATTCACCCCTCCACTTT	CASSPTTADNSPLHF
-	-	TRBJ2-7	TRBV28	TGTGCCAGCAGTGGAGTTGGGCCAGTGAACGAGCAGTACTTC	CASSGVGPVNEQYF
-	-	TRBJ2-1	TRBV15	TGTGCCACCAGCAGGGACCGGGGCGTGGGTGAGCAGTTCTTC	CATSRDRGVGEQFF
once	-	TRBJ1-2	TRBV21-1	TGTGCCGCCGAGGGGTCGTGTACAGGATATGGCTACACCTTC	CAAEGSCTGYGYTF
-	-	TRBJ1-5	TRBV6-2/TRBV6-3	TGTGCCAGCAGTTACTGGTCACGGGGGAATCAGCCCCAGCATTTT	CASSYWSRGNQPQHF
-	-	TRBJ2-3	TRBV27	TGTGCCAGCAGTTTATCGTGGGACCCGAGGGATACGCAGTATTTT	CASSLSWDPRDTQYF
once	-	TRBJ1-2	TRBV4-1	TGCGCCAGCAGCCGATCAGAAGGTATCTGGGCAGACTTTTATGGCTACACCTTC	CASSRSEGIWADFYGYTF
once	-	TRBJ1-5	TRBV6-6	TGTGCCAGCAGTCGGCCCGGGGACGGTTTTTCCCAGCATTTT	CASSRPGDGFSQHF
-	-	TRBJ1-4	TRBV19	TGTGCCAGTAGATATGGCCAGGCACTTCCTAATGAAAAACTGTTTTTT	CASRYGQALPNEKLFF
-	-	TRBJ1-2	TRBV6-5	TGTGCCAGCAGTTACTCCAGGCAGAACTATGGCTACACCTTC	CASSYSRQNYGYTF
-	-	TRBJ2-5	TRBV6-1	TGTGCCAGCAGTGAATCTACCACCAGGGCCTGGGAGACCCAGTACTTC	CASSESTTRAWETQYF
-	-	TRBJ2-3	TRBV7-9	TGTGCCAGCAGCTCAAGTTCAGATACGCAGTATTTT	CASSSSSDTQYF
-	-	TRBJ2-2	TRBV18	TGTGCCAGCTCACCCCGGAGTGCAAACACCGGGGAGCTGTTTTTT	CASSPRSANTGELFF
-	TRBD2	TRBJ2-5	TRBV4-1	TGCGCCAGCAGCCAAGATAGGGCTAGCGGGGACAAAAACCAAGAGACCCAGTACTTC	CASSQDRASGDKNQETQYF
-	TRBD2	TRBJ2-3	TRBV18	TGTGCCAGCTCACCGGCGGGGGGAGGCACAGATACGCAGTATTTT	CASSPAGGGTDTQYF
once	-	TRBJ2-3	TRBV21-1	TGTGCCAGCAGCAAAGACGTATCAGATACGCAGTATTTT	CASSKDVSDTQYF
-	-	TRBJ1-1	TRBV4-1	TGCGCCAGCAGCCAAGGGCAAAAGCTAACTGAAGCTTTCTTT	CASSQGQKLTEAFF
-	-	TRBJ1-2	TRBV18	TGTGCCAGCTCACCTCCGGGGAAGGAGTATGGCTACACCTTC	CASSPPGKEYGYTF
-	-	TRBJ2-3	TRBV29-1	TGCAGCGTCGCCGCAGCCAGCAGCACAGATACGCAGTATTTT	CSVAAASSTDTQYF
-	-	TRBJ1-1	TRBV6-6	TGTGCCAGCAGTCCTTACCCGGGGGGGAACACTGAAGCTTTCTTT	CASSPYPGGNTEAFF
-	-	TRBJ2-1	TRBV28	TGTGCCAGCAGTTTGGATGGCGCGGAGCGTGAGCAGTTCTTC	CASSLDGAEREQFF